This is a list of T cell receptor beta chains from one sample in a study of T cell changes during pregnancy in multiple sclerosis. Here immunoSEQ multiplex PCR was the method, and the copy in TCRdb shows in-frame clones only, minus some. The data contain about 80,000 clones, around 93% of them singletons. The sample was peripheral blood, taken after pregnancy. All receptors come from a female donor in good health, enrolled as a control in a pregnancy study. The CDR3 runs from the conserved cysteine through the conserved F or W. The D gene is left open where the match is weak. Some rows have no size entry. The others give once, few or many, or a class for an expanded clone.

abundance	d_gene	v_gene	j_gene	CDR3nt	CDR3aa
NA	NA	TRBV28	TRBJ1-5	TGTGCCAGCAGTAGAGGTGCGAGCAATCAGCCCCAGCATTTT	CASSRGASNQPQHF
NA	TRBD2	TRBV5-4	TRBJ2-1	TGTGCCAGCAGCTTTCCCCCTGGTCTAGCGGGGGGTGGTGAGCAGTTCTTC	CASSFPPGLAGGGEQFF
NA	NA	TRBV7-2	TRBJ2-7	TGTGCCAGCAGCTTAAGGCGGGGCGGGGCTTCCTACGAGCAGTACTTC	CASSLRRGGASYEQYF
NA	NA	TRBV7-9	TRBJ1-2	TGTGCCAGCAGCCCTACAGGGAATGCTAGGTATGGCTACACCTTC	CASSPTGNARYGYTF
NA	NA	TRBV29-1	TRBJ2-7	TGCAGCGTTAGCCAGCGAACAAATAACTACGAGCAGTACTTC	CSVSQRTNNYEQYF
NA	NA	TRBV29-1	TRBJ1-2	TGCAGCGTGGAAGACAGAGGTTACTATGGCTACACCTTC	CSVEDRGYYGYTF
NA	TRBD2	TRBV15	TRBJ2-7	TGTGCCACCAGCTTAGGACTAGCGGGAGCCTACGAGCAGTACTTC	CATSLGLAGAYEQYF
NA	NA	TRBV7-9	TRBJ1-3	TGTGCCAGCAGCCGTAATGAGTACACCATATATTTT	CASSRNEYTIYF
NA	NA	TRBV4-1	TRBJ2-3	TGCGCCAGCAGCCAAGTCCGCCGGCTAGGAGTGGCAGATACGCAGTATTTT	CASSQVRRLGVADTQYF
NA	NA	TRBV25-1	TRBJ1-6	TGTGCCAGCAGTCATGACTATTCACCCCTCCACTTT	CASSHDYSPLHF
NA	TRBD2	TRBV6-5	TRBJ2-1	TGTGCCAGCAGTTACACCTTCGGGGGGGAGCAGTTCTTC	CASSYTFGGEQFF
NA	NA	TRBV29-1	TRBJ2-5	TGCAGCGTTAGGGAGAAACAAGAGACCCAGTACTTC	CSVREKQETQYF
NA	NA	TRBV28	TRBJ1-2	TGTGCCAGCAGGCTATGGGGGGGGATCTATGGCTACACCTTC	CASRLWGGIYGYTF
NA	TRBD1	TRBV4-1	TRBJ2-7	TGCGCCAGCAGCCAATCCGCGGACAGGAGACTTGGGCAGTACTTC	CASSQSADRRLGQYF
NA	TRBD2	TRBV4-1	TRBJ2-5	TGCGCCAGCAGCCAAGGGAGACTAGCGGGGGACCCTGGAGAGACCCAGTACTTC	CASSQGRLAGDPGETQYF
NA	NA	TRBV15	TRBJ1-2	TGTGCCACCAGCAGAGACCTCCGGACTGATGGCTACACCTTC	CATSRDLRTDGYTF
NA	TRBD1	TRBV6-6	TRBJ2-7	TGTGCCGGACAGGGTGCCTACGAGCAGTACTTC	CAGQGAYEQYF
once	TRBD2	TRBV9	TRBJ2-1	TGTGCCAGCAGCGTAGGGGGACTAGCGGTATACAATGAGCAGTTCTTC	CASSVGGLAVYNEQFF
NA	TRBD1	TRBV9	TRBJ1-1	TGTGCCAGCAGCGACGGACAGGGGGAGGAATTGAACACTGAAGCTTTCTTT	CASSDGQGEELNTEAFF
NA	TRBD2	TRBV27	TRBJ2-7	TGTGCCAGCCCACGGGGGGGGGACTCCTACGAGCAGTACTTC	CASPRGGDSYEQYF
NA	TRBD2	TRBV6-4	TRBJ2-7	TGTGCCAGCAGTGACGGGACTAGCGGGAATGTGGTCGCCTACGAGCAGTACTTC	CASSDGTSGNVVAYEQYF
NA	TRBD1	TRBV6-1	TRBJ2-3	TGTGCCAGCAGTGAGGGACAGGGGGCAGATACGCAGTATTTT	CASSEGQGADTQYF
NA	NA	TRBV7-8	TRBJ1-2	TGTGCCAGCAGCTTAGCAGGCGGGAACTATGGCTACACCTTC	CASSLAGGNYGYTF
NA	NA	TRBV4-3	TRBJ2-3	TGCGCCAGCAGCCAAGATAGAGACTGGCCCACAGATACGCAGTATTTT	CASSQDRDWPTDTQYF
NA	TRBD2	TRBV5-1	TRBJ2-5	TGCGCCAGCAGCTTCCGGGGGGGCCAAGAGACCCAGTACTTC	CASSFRGGQETQYF
once	NA	TRBV2	TRBJ1-6	TGTGCCAGCAGTGAATTGGCGGATTCACCCCTCCACTTT	CASSELADSPLHF
once	NA	TRBV19	TRBJ1-4	TGTGCCAGTACCTCTTCACAGGGAAAACTGTTTTTT	CASTSSQGKLFF
NA	NA	TRBV12-5	TRBJ2-4	TGTGCTAGTGGTTCGTCCCTCGCGACAGCAGACGAGCACATTCAGTACTTC	CASGSSLATADEHIQYF
NA	TRBD2	TRBV7-2	TRBJ2-1	TGTGCCAGCGGGGGACGGGGGGGATGGTCCTACAATGAGCAGTTCTTC	CASGGRGGWSYNEQFF
NA	NA	TRBV29-1	TRBJ1-1	TGCAGCGTTGTCAGGGGAACTGAAGCTTTCTTT	CSVVRGTEAFF
NA	TRBD2	TRBV14	TRBJ2-5	TGTGCCAGCAGCCAAGGGGATAGCGGGGGTAAAGAGACCCAGTACTTC	CASSQGDSGGKETQYF
NA	TRBD2	TRBV9	TRBJ2-1	TGTGCCAGCAGCGACCTCTCGGCTAGCGGAACTGACTTTGGTGAGCAGTTCTTC	CASSDLSASGTDFGEQFF
NA	NA	TRBV7-9	TRBJ2-1	TGTGCCAGCAGCTTCTTCTCGGATGAGCAGTTCTTC	CASSFFSDEQFF
NA	NA	TRBV27	TRBJ1-4	TGTGCCAGCAGTCTGACAGGAATTAATGAAAAACTGTTTTTT	CASSLTGINEKLFF
NA	NA	TRBV2	TRBJ2-5	TGTGCCCGAGGGGGGGGGCCCTCAGAGACCCAGTACTTC	CARGGGPSETQYF
NA	NA	TRBV25-1	TRBJ1-2	TGTGCCAGCTGGGGAGCAAACTATGGCTACACCTTC	CASWGANYGYTF
NA	NA	TRBV28	TRBJ1-5	TGTGCCAGCAGTTTGAGGTCAGCGAACCTCAATCAGCCCCAGCATTTT	CASSLRSANLNQPQHF
NA	NA	TRBV21-1	TRBJ2-7	TGTGCCAGCAGCAAAGCGGCCGGGGCCTACGAGCAGTACTTC	CASSKAAGAYEQYF
NA	NA	TRBV19	TRBJ2-7	TGTGCCAGTAGTATAGCCCACCTGGCCAACGAGCAGTACTTC	CASSIAHLANEQYF
NA	TRBD1	TRBV7-9	TRBJ1-1	TGTGCCAGCAGCTTAGCTAAGGGGGCGGGGACTGAAGCTTTCTTT	CASSLAKGAGTEAFF
few	NA	TRBV7-9	TRBJ2-2	TGTGCCAGCAGCTCCTTTTCCGGGGAGCTGTTTTTT	CASSSFSGELFF
NA	NA	TRBV28	TRBJ1-1	TGTGCCAGCACTCCTGGGCTAGGGGGAAGGAACACTGAAGCTTTCTTT	CASTPGLGGRNTEAFF
NA	NA	TRBV27	TRBJ2-7	TGTGCCAGCAGTCCCAGGGTCCTGGGCGAGCAGTACTTC	CASSPRVLGEQYF
NA	TRBD1	TRBV19	TRBJ1-2	TGTGCCAGTAGTGGACAGGCTGGAGGCTACACCTTC	CASSGQAGGYTF
NA	NA	TRBV30	TRBJ1-3	TGTGCCTGGAGTGTAAGAGGTGTTGGAAACACCATATATTTT	CAWSVRGVGNTIYF
NA	TRBD1	TRBV19	TRBJ1-5	TGTGCCAGTAGGCCGGGACAGGGGATTCATAGCAATCAGCCCCAGCATTTT	CASRPGQGIHSNQPQHF
NA	NA	TRBV19	TRBJ1-1	TGTGCCATCAGGGGCGGGAACACTGAAGCTTTCTTT	CAIRGGNTEAFF
once	NA	TRBV5-4	TRBJ2-3	TGTGCCAGCAGCTCTAACTACAGGGCGAGGGATACGCAGTATTTT	CASSSNYRARDTQYF
NA	NA	TRBV5-1	TRBJ2-3	TGCGCCAGCAGCTTGGGACGGGACACAGATACGCAGTATTTT	CASSLGRDTDTQYF
NA	NA	TRBV19	TRBJ2-7	TGTGCCAGTAGGGACACCGTCTCCTACGAGCAGTACTTC	CASRDTVSYEQYF
NA	NA	TRBV11-2	TRBJ2-3	TGTGCCAGCAGCTCCGGGAATGCCCCCACAGATACGCAGTATTTT	CASSSGNAPTDTQYF
NA	NA	TRBV29-1	TRBJ1-1	TGCAGTGCTCTCGCACAGAACACTGAAGCTTTCTTT	CSALAQNTEAFF
once	NA	TRBV4-2	TRBJ2-1	TGTGCCAGCAGCCACCTTGACTTCGGGGAGCAGTTCTTC	CASSHLDFGEQFF
NA	NA	TRBV13	TRBJ1-1	TGTGCCAGCAGCCAAGACAGGCGGATGAACACTGAAGCTTTCTTT	CASSQDRRMNTEAFF